The rows below give T cell receptor beta chains drawn from one sample of a study of blood T cell repertoires in COVID-19. Libraries were prepared by immunoSEQ multiplex PCR; TCRdb keeps only in-frame clonotypes and omits some of them. The data show a few hundred thousand clones, 85% seen once. Sequenced: PBMCs or T cells enriched from blood (not recorded which). Receptors originate from a man aged 35-49 years who had recovered from COVID-19. Both conserved end residues are part of each CDR3. The D gene is left open where the match is weak. Clone size, where shown, is once, few, many, or a class for clones that have expanded.

TRBJ2-2 | . | TRBV29-1 | . | CSVLRDTNTGELFF | TGCAGCGTTCTAAGGGACACGAACACCGGGGAGCTGTTTTTT
TRBJ2-7 | . | TRBV11-2 | . | CASSWTYEQYF | TGTGCCAGCAGCTGGACATACGAGCAGTACTTC
TRBJ2-5 | TRBD2 | TRBV5-1 | . | CASSPDIAGGPETQYF | TGCGCCAGCAGCCCCGATATAGCGGGAGGGCCTGAGACCCAGTACTTC
TRBJ1-6 | . | TRBV27 | . | CASSSREPNSPLHF | TGTGCCAGCAGTTCCCGGGAGCCAAATTCACCCCTCCACTTT
TRBJ1-1 | TRBD1 | TRBV19 | . | CASSSQGADSTEAFF | TGTGCCAGTAGTTCCCAGGGGGCCGATTCGACTGAAGCTTTCTTT
TRBJ2-1 | . | TRBV5-1 | once | CASSFRGNEQFF | TGCGCCAGCAGCTTCCGGGGCAATGAGCAGTTCTTC
TRBJ1-2 | . | TRBV3-1/TRBV3-2 | . | CASSSNRAYGYTF | TGTGCCAGCAGCTCAAACAGGGCTTATGGCTACACCTTC
TRBJ2-1 | . | TRBV18 | few | CASSPPGLGTHNEQFF | TGTGCCAGCTCACCACCGGGACTCGGGACTCACAATGAGCAGTTCTTC
TRBJ2-3 | TRBD1 | TRBV4-1 | . | CASSPDRVRRKDTQYF | TGCGCCAGCAGCCCGGACAGGGTTAGAAGGAAGGATACGCAGTATTTT
TRBJ2-2 | . | TRBV2 | . | CASSGGANTGELFF | TGTGCCAGCAGTGGGGGGGCGAACACCGGGGAGCTGTTTTTT
TRBJ2-7 | TRBD1 | TRBV19 | . | CASSIRQGPYEQYF | TGTGCCAGTAGTATAAGACAGGGGCCCTACGAGCAGTACTTC
TRBJ1-1 | . | TRBV19 | . | CAGGSGTEAFF | TGTGCGGGGGGGTCTGGCACTGAAGCTTTCTTT
TRBJ1-5 | . | TRBV19 | . | CASTGEGGPPQHF | TGTGCCAGTACGGGGGAGGGCGGACCGCCCCAGCATTTT
TRBJ1-3 | TRBD1 | TRBV3-1/TRBV3-2 | . | CASSQGQGRNTIYF | TGTGCCAGCAGCCAAGGACAGGGCCGAAACACCATATATTTT
TRBJ1-5 | TRBD1 | TRBV18 | . | CASSPGTGGSQPQHF | TGTGCCAGCTCACCAGGGACAGGGGGCTCTCAGCCCCAGCATTTT
TRBJ2-7 | . | TRBV7-8 | . | CASSLGGATRNEQYF | TGTGCCAGCAGCTTAGGCGGAGCAACGAGAAACGAGCAGTACTTC
TRBJ1-6 | TRBD1 | TRBV10-2 | . | CASSAGTENNSPLHF | TGCGCCAGCAGTGCCGGGACAGAGAATAATTCACCCCTCCACTTT
TRBJ2-7 | TRBD1 | TRBV7-3 | . | CASSSGQTYEQYF | TGTGCCAGCAGCTCGGGACAGACCTACGAGCAGTACTTC
TRBJ1-1 | TRBD1 | TRBV3-1/TRBV3-2 | . | CASSSPRQTGGANTEAFF | TGTGCCAGCAGCTCTCCAAGACAGACAGGGGGCGCAAACACTGAAGCTTTCTTT
TRBJ1-5 | TRBD1 | TRBV6-1 | medium-sized | CASSEETGGNQPQHF | TGTGCCAGCAGTGAAGAGACAGGGGGCAATCAGCCCCAGCATTTT
TRBJ1-1 | . | TRBV5-8 | . | CASSARIASEAFF | TGTGCCAGCAGCGCCCGAATCGCCAGTGAAGCTTTCTTT
TRBJ2-1 | TRBD2 | TRBV11-2 | . | CASRGGTHSYNEQFF | TGTGCCAGCAGGGGGGGGACGCATTCCTACAATGAGCAGTTCTTC
TRBJ1-1 | . | TRBV5-5 | . | CASTNQKTGNTEAFF | TGTGCCAGCACCAATCAAAAGACAGGGAACACTGAAGCTTTCTTT
TRBJ1-2 | . | TRBV9 | once | CASSYRDNDYTF | TGTGCCAGCAGCTACCGGGACAATGACTACACCTTC
TRBJ2-2 | . | TRBV24-1 | once | CATSDSGTGELFF | TGTGCCACCAGTGATTCCGGGACCGGGGAGCTGTTTTTT
TRBJ2-7 | TRBD2 | TRBV4-1 | . | CASSRGIAGVNEQYF | TGCGCCAGCAGTCGAGGGATAGCGGGAGTTAACGAGCAGTACTTC
TRBJ2-3 | . | TRBV5-4 | . | CASSSGLPGTDTQYF | TGTGCCAGCAGCAGTGGACTTCCTGGTACGGATACGCAGTATTTT
TRBJ2-5 | . | TRBV6-1 | . | CASSEASWGETQYF | TGTGCCAGCAGTGAGGCTAGCTGGGGAGAGACCCAGTACTTC
TRBJ1-2 | . | TRBV5-5 | . | CASSLAGGYGYTF | TGTGCCAGCAGCCTGGCCGGGGGCTATGGCTACACCTTC
TRBJ2-3 | . | TRBV9 | . | CASSVFSDLSTDTQYF | TGTGCCAGCAGCGTATTTAGCGACCTAAGCACAGATACGCAGTATTTT
TRBJ2-7 | . | TRBV3-1/TRBV3-2 | once | CASSQAGTNYF | TGTGCCAGCAGCCAAGCGGGAACCAACTACTTC
TRBJ2-7 | . | TRBV4-3 | . | CASSQEQGSYEQYF | TGCGCCAGCAGCCAAGAACAGGGATCCTACGAGCAGTACTTC
TRBJ2-5 | . | TRBV7-3 | . | CASSVGGWETQYF | TGTGCCAGCAGCGTAGGGGGATGGGAGACCCAGTACTTC
TRBJ2-7 | . | TRBV14 | few | CASSQEGSFGYEQYF | TGTGCCAGCAGCCAAGAAGGGAGTTTTGGGTACGAGCAGTACTTC
TRBJ1-1 | TRBD1 | TRBV28 | . | CASRWTGTNTEAFF | TGTGCCAGCAGATGGACAGGGACGAACACTGAAGCTTTCTTT
TRBJ1-5 | TRBD1 | TRBV19 | . | CASSIAGTGKQPQHF | TGTGCCAGTAGTATAGCCGGGACAGGGAAACAGCCCCAGCATTTT
TRBJ2-5 | TRBD1 | TRBV7-9 | . | CASSLTGTMETQYF | TGTGCCAGCAGCTTGACAGGGACGATGGAGACCCAGTACTTC
TRBJ2-7 | . | TRBV30 | . | CAWSVGGVLYEQYF | TGTGCCTGGAGTGTAGGGGGGGTCCTGTACGAGCAGTACTTC
TRBJ2-4 | . | TRBV21-1 | . | CASPGWFGLAKNIQYF | TGTGCCAGCCCTGGGTGGTTTGGGCTAGCCAAAAACATTCAGTACTTC